A selection of T cell receptor beta chains follows, all from one sample in a study of OX40 agonist ivuxolimab in advanced cancers. Method: immunoSEQ multiplex PCR; TCRdb's copy keeps in-frame clones and lacks some. The sample lists under 80,000 clones; approximately 81% were seen once. The sequencing used CD4+ or CD8+ T cells sorted from blood, collected in a trial of the OX40 agonist ivuxolimab. Every receptor here comes from an adult with an advanced solid tumor such as melanoma, head and neck, liver or kidney cancer. The CDR3 runs from the conserved cysteine through the conserved F or W. Fields, in order: CDR3 length, V gene, D gene, J gene, CDR3 protein. A D gene is named only where the DNA matches it firmly.

17	TRBV2	-	TRBJ1-2	CASSERWGGRQGYGYTF
12	TRBV9	-	TRBJ2-7	CASTPRAYEQYF
16	TRBV5-1	TRBD2	TRBJ2-1	CASSLALAGVNNEQFF
17	TRBV13	-	TRBJ2-3	CASSPFGDTTLTDTQYF
18	TRBV4-2	-	TRBJ1-2	CASSQEVLLAQPNYGYTF
15	TRBV9	-	TRBJ1-2	CASSVEGTGFYGYTF
16	TRBV5-1	-	TRBJ2-7	CASSPRQSHRMYEQYF
13	TRBV5-1	-	TRBJ1-3	CASSSGDGNTIYF
13	TRBV5-1	-	TRBJ1-1	CASRETVNTEAFF
15	TRBV5-6	-	TRBJ1-3	CASSLGAGSGNTIYF
14	TRBV6-4	TRBD2	TRBJ2-3	CASSSGGGQDTQYF
17	TRBV5-1	TRBD1	TRBJ2-2	CASSIRTGVPNTGELFF
13	TRBV18	-	TRBJ1-1	CASSPPQGFGAFF
14	TRBV7-6	-	TRBJ1-2	CASSSGNNPTGYTF
15	TRBV27	TRBD1	TRBJ2-1	CASSTRQGASNEQFF
13	TRBV6-5	-	TRBJ2-2	CASVRWNTGELFF
14	TRBV7-7	TRBD1	TRBJ1-3	CASSPRQGGNTIYF
16	TRBV2	TRBD2	TRBJ2-3	CASNVGGGGSTDTQYF
9	TRBV11-2	-	TRBJ2-1	CASRPGEFF
14	TRBV29-1	-	TRBJ1-2	CSVDKAGSNYGYTF
14	TRBV6-1	TRBD1	TRBJ2-7	CASSIRTGGYEQYF
12	TRBV7-9	-	TRBJ2-3	CASSFVPDTQYF
14	TRBV30	-	TRBJ1-4	CAWSKGRTNEKLFF
17	TRBV11-2	-	TRBJ1-3	CASSLLDSWTVGNTIYF
14	TRBV5-3	-	TRBJ2-2	CARTKKGTPVELFF
17	TRBV21-1	-	TRBJ1-1	CASSPQPGQGVNTEAFF
15	TRBV7-3	TRBD2	TRBJ2-1	CASSTRLAGYNEQFF
15	TRBV19	-	TRBJ2-1	CASSSSGTLRDEQFF
15	TRBV6-5	-	TRBJ1-1	CASSSLGTENTEAFF
14	TRBV9	-	TRBJ2-2	CASSSRLDTGELFF
13	TRBV27	-	TRBJ1-2	CASRRASVEGYTF
14	TRBV28	-	TRBJ2-7	CASIPAGTTYEQYF
12	TRBV19	TRBD2	TRBJ2-1	CATGGYLGEQFF
16	TRBV7-9	-	TRBJ2-1	CASSLALGRGPAWQFF
14	TRBV18	-	TRBJ2-7	CASSPLGLGLEQYF
14	TRBV7-2	-	TRBJ1-2	CASSLALGPYGYTF
15	TRBV6-5	TRBD1	TRBJ1-2	CASRTGGTGPYGYTF
15	TRBV7-9	-	TRBJ2-3	CASSLATGRTDTQYF
15	TRBV28	-	TRBJ1-2	CASSLGEGVRDGYTF
14	TRBV7-2	TRBD1	TRBJ2-2	CASSTRQGAGELFF
12	TRBV19	TRBD1	TRBJ1-2	CASREGADGYTF
15	TRBV7-3	-	TRBJ2-1	CASSLGGRGWDEQFF
15	TRBV6-1	TRBD1	TRBJ2-2	CASSEDRGRAGELFF
12	TRBV2	-	TRBJ2-7	CASTQWGHEQYF
16	TRBV19	-	TRBJ1-6	CASSNRDTSYNSPLHF
12	TRBV27	-	TRBJ1-2	CASSPKNYGYTF